This T cell receptor beta chain originates from a study of monozygotic twins with inflammatory bowel disease. TCRdb reprocessed the 5' RACE reads, with one entry per CDR3 protein and no DNA. The sample features approximately 400,000 distinct CDR3 sequences, with 2.6% in its top ten. Per the germline V gene, CDR1 is SGHRS and CDR2 is YFSETQ. The CDR3 is 16 amino acids. Broader study findings: Patient-to-patient differences in immunosuppressive treatment may have added variability to the repertoires.

For this clonotype: Its antigen is as yet unknown.

The rearrangement links TRBV5-1 to TRBJ1-2. The receptor's source is a human donor with ulcerative colitis or Crohn's disease, or a healthy co-twin of an affected twin (not recorded which). Sequencing input: blood. The CDR3 region is CASSALQDPSSDGYTF.